The 14 T cell receptor beta chains below come from one sample, sequenced in a study of blood T cell repertoires in COVID-19. TCRdb's table, derived via immunoSEQ multiplex PCR, lists solely in-frame clones and lacks some. This repertoire shows 9,500 to 15,000 clones, roughly 72% found once; its top ten account for around 10%. Sequencing was performed on peripheral blood. The receptors derive from a man aged 60 to 75 with COVID-19, enrolled during active disease.

The V call is TRBV6-5, the J call TRBJ1-5; D remains unclear. The length of the CDR3 is 14 residues. CDR1 is MNHEY, CDR2 SVGAGI, per germline. V was cut by 2 bases and J by 5 bases, with 10 bases left in between. Here the CDR3 reads CASSYREGDQPQHF. The CDR3 DNA is TGTGCCAGCAGTTACCGGGAGGGCGATCAGCCCCAGCATTTT.

The V gene is TRBV5-6, the J gene TRBJ1-1; D gene uncertain. Germline lookup yields CDR1 SGHDT and CDR2 YYEEEE. The CDR3 runs 16 residues. With 0 bases removed from V and 1 base from J, the gap between germline ends came to 13 bases. The CDR3 spells CASSLDRTGWNTEAFF. The CDR3 DNA reads TGTGCCAGCAGCTTGGATAGGACGGGATGGAACACTGAAGCTTTCTTT.

This clone was seen only a few times. The chain links TRBV12-1 to TRBJ2-7; the table gives TRBD1 as D, unverified against the DNA. TRBV12-1 is assigned pseudogene status. There are 16 residues in the CDR3. CDR3 residues: CASSGPGQGSSYEQYV. In DNA form, the CDR3 reads TGTGCCAGCAGCGGACCGGGACAGGGTAGCTCCTACGAGCAGTACGTC.

This chain connects TRBV13 to TRBJ2-1; 10 positions match TRBD2. The CDR3 covers 18 residues. From germline, CDR1 is PRHDT and CDR2 FYEKMQ (reference sequence). V trimming: 4 bases; J trimming: 5 bases; junction bases outside the gene matches: 14. The CDR3 bases are TGTGCCAGCAGCTATAGCGGGGGGCCGCAAATGAGGAACAATGAGCAGTTCTTC. This encodes CASSYSGGPQMRNNEQFF.

This sequence joins TRBV5-1 and TRBJ1-6; the D is unclear. The V gene's germline CDR1 is SGHRS and CDR2 YFSETQ. V shed 2 bases and J shed 13 bases, with 16 bases lying between them. CDR3 size: 14 residues. The CDR3: CASSFGTVKYPLHF. The DNA of the CDR3 is TGCGCCAGCAGCTTTGGAACAGTCAAATACCCCCTCCACTTT.

V is TRBV3-1 (or the pseudogene TRBV3-2) and J is TRBJ2-1, with 10 bases aligning to TRBD2. J gave up 5 bases and V 2 bases, and 0 bases lay outside the gene matches. The CDR3 spans 14 residues. CDR1 and CDR2 from the germline V gene are LGHDT and YNNKEL (reference sequence). CDR3 residues: CASSQLAGDNEQFF. The CDR3 region has the DNA TGTGCCAGCAGCCAACTAGCGGGGGACAATGAGCAGTTCTTC.

V usage is TRBV13 and J usage is TRBJ1-1; D not certain. Trimming removed 1 base at V and 3 bases at J, with 6 bases between. This CDR3 spans 13 amino acids. Looked up from germline, CDR1 is PRHDT and CDR2 is FYEKMQ (reference sequence). CDR3 DNA: TGTGCCAGCAGCTTAGAGCCCGACACTGAAGCTTTCTTT. Translation: CASSLEPDTEAFF.

The chain is built from TRBV28 and TRBJ2-5, with 7 bases identical to TRBD1. V lost 6 bases to trimming and J lost 7 bases; unmatched junction nucleotides: 11. The CDR3 length is 14 residues. Per the germline V gene, CDR1 is MDHEN and CDR2 is SYDVKM. CDR3 sequence: CASSRTGPIGTQYF. In DNA, the CDR3 is TGTGCCAGCAGCCGGACAGGTCCGATTGGGACCCAGTACTTC.

The V and J genes are TRBV6-5 and TRBJ2-6, with D hard to call. The CDR3 is 13 residues long. Trimming removed 1 base at V and 12 bases at J, with 10 bases between. Germline values: CDR1 MNHEY, CDR2 SVGAGI. The CDR3 loop is CASSYYRWVVLTF. The CDR3 nucleotides are TGTGCCAGCAGTTACTACAGATGGGTCGTCCTGACTTTC.

This clone was seen more than once but under ten times. This sequence joins TRBV9 and TRBJ2-3; D unclear. CDR3 length: 15 residues. Germline V gene sequence: CDR1 SGDLS, CDR2 YYNGEE. Trimming pared 0 bases from V and 4 bases from J, leaving 12 bases between. CDR3: CASSVGTAPPDTQYF. CDR3 sequence (DNA): TGTGCCAGCAGCGTAGGCACCGCGCCCCCAGATACGCAGTATTTT.

This clone came up once. The rearrangement uses TRBV6-6 and TRBJ1-5, with D possibly being TRBD1 (5 bases). Germline V lookup: CDR1 MNHNY, CDR2 SVGAGI (reference sequence). The CDR3 consists of 15 residues. V was trimmed by 6 bases and J by 4 bases, leaving 16 bases between them. The CDR3 sequence: CASSSDDRPNQPQHF. The DNA for the CDR3 is TGTGCCAGCAGCTCCGACGACAGACCTAATCAGCCCCAGCATTTT.

The chain couples TRBV10-3 to TRBJ1-5; D might be TRBD1 (5 bases). Germline values: CDR1 ENHRY, CDR2 SYGVKD. This CDR3 has 15 amino acids. V lost 4 bases and J lost 4, with 14 bases in between. The DNA of the CDR3 is TGTGCCATCAGTGGGGGGACGGGAGCAAATCAGCCCCAGCATTTT. It encodes CAISGGTGANQPQHF.

This chain uses TRBV6-2 or TRBV6-3 with TRBJ1-6; 10 bases agree with TRBD1. Per germline, CDR1 MNHEY and CDR2 SVGEGT. Losses at the gene ends were 5 bases for V and 7 bases for J; bases not matched to a gene: 5. The CDR3 has 15 residues. CDR3 bases: TGTGCCAGCAGTGACTTGGGACAGGGGAATTCACCCCTCCACTTT. Amino acids: CASSDLGQGNSPLHF.

This clone was seen once. The rearrangement uses TRBV9 and TRBJ1-2; TRBD1 aligns across 8 bases. Germline CDR1 reads SGDLS; CDR2 reads YYNGEE. V trimming: 7 bases; J trimming: 5 bases; junction bases outside the gene matches: 10. This CDR3 has 14 residues. The CDR3 DNA is TGTGCCAGCGGTCGGGACAGGTATGAATATGGCTACACCTTC. Amino acid sequence: CASGRDRYEYGYTF.